The 8 T cell receptor beta chains below come from one sample, sequenced in a study of T cell changes during pregnancy in multiple sclerosis. Profiling relied on immunoSEQ multiplex PCR, and the TCRdb table lists in-frame clones only, not all of them. This table holds around 29,000 clones, 70% to 90% found once. The sequencing here drew on CD8+ T cells from peripheral blood mononuclear cells, taken after pregnancy. These receptors originate from a female donor with multiple sclerosis, enrolled in a pregnancy study.

The chain uses TRBV6-1 and TRBJ1-6; possibly TRBD1 for D (5 bases). The CDR3 covers 15 residues. From germline, CDR1 is MNHNS and CDR2 SASEGT. V was clipped by 0 bases and J by 10 bases, with 13 bases between them. CDR3 sequence (DNA): TGTGCCAGCAGTGAAGCATCGTCAGGGTGGTCACCCCTCCACTTT. Translating it yields CASSEASSGWSPLHF.

The rearrangement joins TRBV5-6 to TRBJ1-3; 9 bases are a match to TRBD1. This CDR3 contains 16 residues. Germline trimming cut 0 bases from V and 1 base from J; bases unmatched to any gene: 2. The germline V gene encodes CDR1 SGHDT and CDR2 YYEEEE. The CDR3 nucleotides are TGTGCCAGCAGCTTGGAGACAGGGGGGTCTGGAAACACCATATATTTT. Its protein is CASSLETGGSGNTIYF.

The chain is built from TRBV6-4 and TRBJ2-5, with TRBD2 identical over 7 bases. Unmatched junction bases numbered 9, after V lost 3 bases and J lost 5 bases. Germline V gene data show CDR1 as MRHNA and CDR2 as SNTAGT. This CDR3 has 15 residues. The CDR3 nucleotides are TGTGCCAGCAGTGAAAGTGCGGGGGAAGTGGAGACCCAGTACTTC. Translation: CASSESAGEVETQYF.

The CDR3 DNA follows: TGTGCCAGCAGTGAAAGTGGCCATATCGGGGGGTTTCAGCCCCAGCATTTT. Residues: CASSESGHIGGFQPQHF. V gene TRBV2 combines with J gene TRBJ1-5; perhaps TRBD1 as D (5 bases). CDR1 SNHLY and CDR2 FYNNEI come from the germline V gene. The CDR3 has 17 amino acids. Trimming removed 2 bases from V and 6 bases from J, with 20 bases in between.

This clone has only one observation. The rearrangement uses TRBV19 and TRBJ2-3; 10 bases are a match to TRBD2. The CDR3 is 15 amino acids. CDR1 is LNHDA, CDR2 SQIVND, per germline (reference sequence). Losses at the gene ends were 5 bases for V and 4 bases for J; bases not matched to a gene: 6. The CDR3 DNA sequence: TGTGCCAGTAGTTCTAGCGGGGGTTCGGCAGATACGCAGTATTTT. It encodes CASSSSGGSADTQYF.

This chain uses TRBV6-1 with TRBJ2-7; TRBD2 is a possible D gene (5 bases). The CDR3 is made up of 11 amino acids. Germline V gene sequence: CDR1 MNHNS, CDR2 SASEGT. V was clipped by 8 bases and J by 6 bases, with 11 bases between them. CDR3 residues: CASLEGAEQYF. In DNA form, the CDR3 reads TGTGCCAGCCTAGAGGGTGCCGAGCAGTACTTC.

The V call is TRBV13, the J call TRBJ1-5; tentatively, D is TRBD1 (6 bases). Deletions cut 7 bases from V and 7 bases from J, with 11 bases between. This CDR3 is built from 12 residues. CDR1 is PRHDT, CDR2 FYEKMQ, per germline (reference sequence). CDR3 amino acids: CASTSRGQPQHF. DNA of the CDR3: TGTGCCAGCACCTCCAGGGGACAGCCCCAGCATTTT. Complete variable domain (other parts from reference TRBV13 and TRBJ1-5): AAGVIQSPRHLIKEKRETATLKCYPIPRHDTVYWYQQGPGQDPQFLISFYEKMQSDKGSIPDRFSAQQFSDYHSELNMSSLELGDSALYFCASTSRGQPQHFGDGTRLSIL.

The chain is built from TRBV6-6 and TRBJ1-2; the match to TRBD1 covers 7 bases. The CDR3 consists of 15 residues. Germline loops: CDR1 MNHNY, CDR2 SVGAGI (reference sequence). V lost 2 bases and J lost 5; bases outside the gene matches: 8. CDR3 sequence reads: CASSYPWDSNYGYTF. CDR3 nucleotides: TGTGCCAGCAGTTACCCTTGGGACAGCAATTATGGCTACACCTTC.